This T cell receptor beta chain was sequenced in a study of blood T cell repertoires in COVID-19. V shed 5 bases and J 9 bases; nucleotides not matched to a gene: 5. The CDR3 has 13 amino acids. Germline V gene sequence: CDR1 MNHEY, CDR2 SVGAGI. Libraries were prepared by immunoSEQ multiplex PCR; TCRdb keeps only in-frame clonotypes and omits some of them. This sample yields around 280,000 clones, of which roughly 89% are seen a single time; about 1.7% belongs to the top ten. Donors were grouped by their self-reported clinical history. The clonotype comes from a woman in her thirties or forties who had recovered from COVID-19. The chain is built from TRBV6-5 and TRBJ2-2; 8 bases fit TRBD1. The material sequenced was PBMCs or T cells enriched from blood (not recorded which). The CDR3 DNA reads TGTGCCAGCAGTCTGGACAGGGCCCGGGAGCTGTTTTTT. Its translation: CASSLDRARELFF.